These 8 T cell receptor beta chains were all obtained from the same sample, sequenced in a study of T cells in Graves' hyperthyroidism and ophthalmopathy. RNA transcripts served as the template for amplifying TCR beta CDR3 regions. HTBI primers drove first-round RT-PCR of the TCR CDR3. TCRdb recomputed calls from the multiplex PCR reads with MiXCR, one row per CDR3 protein. The sample lists 500,000 to 550,000 distinct CDR3 sequences; less than 20% were seen once. Sequenced input: blood. The receptors come from a man aged 40-50 years with Graves' ophthalmopathy.

The V gene is TRBV7-3, the J gene TRBJ2-2, with 7 bases lining up with TRBD1. CDR1 and CDR2 (germline): SGHTA, FQGTGA. The CDR3 length is 15 residues. Unmatched junction bases numbered 8, after V lost 4 bases and J lost 6 bases. Here the CDR3 reads CASSSLNQGAGELFF. CDR3 bases: TGTGCCAGCAGCTCACTCAATCAGGGGGCCGGGGAGCTGTTTTTT.

This chain uses TRBV28 with TRBJ2-7; D perhaps matches TRBD1 (5 bases). V was clipped by 5 bases and J by 7 bases, with 15 bases between them. Per germline, CDR1 MDHEN and CDR2 SYDVKM. The CDR3 totals 13 residues. In DNA, the CDR3 is TGTGCCAGCAGTGAGCAGGGTGTACGGGAGCAGTACTTC. Translation gives CASSEQGVREQYF.

The chain joins TRBV30 to TRBJ1-1, with D unresolved. V gave up 0 bases and J gave up 6 bases, with 8 bases separating them. CDR1 is GTSNPN and CDR2 is SVGIG in the germline V gene (reference sequence). The CDR3 consists of 12 residues. This CDR3 is CAWSVVGSEAFF. CDR3 sequence (DNA): TGTGCCTGGAGTGTGGTTGGTTCTGAAGCTTTCTTT. Drawing the rest from reference TRBV30 and TRBJ1-1, the complete variable domain is SQTIHQWPATLVQPVGSPLSLECTVEGTSNPNLYWYRQAAGRGLQLLFYSVGIGQISSEVPQNLSASRPQDRQFILSSKKLLLSDSGFYLCAWSVVGSEAFFGQGTRLTVV.

This clonotype occurred a few times. The chain recombines TRBV29-1 with TRBJ2-1; D unclear. Germline CDR1 SQVTM, CDR2 ANQGSEA. V shed 2 bases and J shed 6 bases, with 8 bases lying between them. The length of the CDR3 is 12 residues. The CDR3 DNA is TGCAGCGTTGAATCAAATCTCAATGAGCAGTTCTTC. Protein product: CSVESNLNEQFF.

This clonotype was seen ten or more times. The chain joins TRBV30 to TRBJ2-5, with a weak D call TRBD1 (5 bases). CDR3 length: 13 amino acids. Germline V gene lookup returns CDR1 GTSNPN and CDR2 SVGIG (reference sequence). With 5 bases removed from V and 5 bases from J, the gap between germline ends came to 15 bases. DNA for the CDR3: TGTGCCTGGGTTCAGGGTATGGGGGAGACCCAGTACTTC. Amino acid sequence: CAWVQGMGETQYF.

This clonotype was recorded once. No conserved phenylalanine or tryptophan is present at the end of the CDR3, so a read error is the likely explanation. The chain recombines TRBV30 with TRBJ2-7, with TRBD2 as a possible D gene (6 bases). CDR1 GTSNPN and CDR2 SVGIG come from the germline V gene (reference sequence). This CDR3 has 17 amino acids. The V end lost 0 bases, the J end lost 2 bases, and 20 bases lay between the germline ends. The CDR3 DNA reads as TGTGCCTGGAGTGTACGATGGGGCCTCGCGGGGACCTACGAGCAGTACCTC. The encoded protein is CAWSVRWGLAGTYEQYL.

This clonotype came up many times. The chain has TRBV6-1 and TRBJ1-5; D is ambiguous. Germline V gene lookup returns CDR1 MNHNS and CDR2 SASEGT. This CDR3 has 14 residues. V lost 2 bases and J lost 7, with 12 bases in between. CDR3 region: CASSEKGTGQPQHF. The CDR3 DNA reads TGTGCCAGCAGTGAAAAGGGAACGGGGCAGCCCCAGCATTTT.

This clonotype showed up just a few times. The chain uses TRBV6-2 or TRBV6-3 and TRBJ1-2, with 7 positions matching TRBD1. The trim removed 6 bases at V and 8 bases at J, leaving 9 bases unmatched. The germline gives CDR1 MNHEY, CDR2 SVGEGT. The CDR3 runs 13 residues. The chain's CDR3 is CASSQTGARGYTF. In nucleotides, the CDR3 is TGTGCCAGCAGCCAAACAGGGGCACGAGGCTACACCTTC.